These 14 T cell receptor beta chains were sequenced from one sample in a study of blood T cell repertoires in COVID-19. Assay: immunoSEQ multiplex PCR; the TCRdb copy retains only in-frame clones and omits some. Of 150,000 to 200,000 clones in the sample, roughly 80% were seen once. Sequencing was performed on PBMCs or T cells enriched from blood (not recorded which). These receptor sequences come from a woman in her forties or fifties who had recovered from COVID-19.

This chain links TRBV21-1 with TRBJ2-7; TRBD2 is taken as the D call from the table, unchecked against the DNA. TRBV21-1 is reported as a pseudogene. The CDR3 extends over 16 amino acids. The CDR3 nucleotides read TGTGCCAGCAGCCGGGGGACTAGCGATCAGTCCTACGAGCAGTACTTC. Its translation is CASSRGTSDQSYEQYF.

The rearrangement joins TRBV7-3 to TRBJ2-2; the D is unclear. V was pared by 7 bases and J by 0 bases, with 9 bases between. This CDR3 region has 14 residues. Germline CDR1 and CDR2: SGHTA and FQGTGA. CDR3 protein: CASTTRSNTGELFF. The CDR3 coding sequence is TGTGCCAGCACCACCAGATCGAACACCGGGGAGCTGTTTTTT.

The genes are TRBV11-2 and TRBJ1-3, with D perhaps TRBD1 (5 bases). CDR3 length: 16 residues. Germline loops: CDR1 SGHAT, CDR2 FQNNGV. V was trimmed by 1 base and J by 0 bases, leaving 10 bases between them. This CDR3 reads CASSLVAGFSGNTIYF. Written as DNA, the CDR3 is TGTGCCAGCAGCTTAGTTGCAGGGTTCTCTGGAAACACCATATATTTT.

The genes are TRBV5-1 and TRBJ2-1, with 11 bases lining up with TRBD1. The CDR3 contains 16 residues. Germline CDR1 is SGHRS and CDR2 is YFSETQ. V was pared by 3 bases and J by 6 bases, with 8 bases of the junction left unmatched. CDR3 in amino acids: CASSSTGTGGVNEQFF. The CDR3 region has the DNA TGCGCCAGCAGCTCCACCGGGACAGGGGGGGTCAATGAGCAGTTCTTC.

The CDR3: CASSLRVAGGGVNEQFF. The CDR3 DNA reads TGTGCCAGCAGTTTAAGGGTAGCGGGAGGGGGGGTGAATGAGCAGTTCTTC. The chain employs TRBV6-2 or TRBV6-3 and TRBJ2-1; TRBD2 matches 11 bases. This CDR3 has 17 amino acids. Germline V gives CDR1 MNHEY, CDR2 SVGEGT. V shed 4 bases, J shed 7 bases, and the junction held 12 bases outside the gene matches.

This clone appeared a few times. This rearrangement joins TRBV5-5 to TRBJ2-3; maybe TRBD2 (6 bases). With 0 bases removed from V and 2 bases from J, the gap between germline ends came to 16 bases. The germline gives CDR1 SGHKS, CDR2 YYEKEE (reference sequence). CDR3 length: 17 amino acids. The CDR3 protein is CASSLGPEGQNTDTQYF. CDR3 bases: TGTGCCAGCAGCTTGGGCCCGGAGGGCCAAAACACAGATACGCAGTATTTT.

The V and J genes are TRBV5-1 and TRBJ2-1, with 7 bases identical to TRBD2. Germline V gene lookup returns CDR1 SGHRS and CDR2 YFSETQ. The CDR3 has 15 residues. The V gene end was trimmed by 2 bases and the J gene end by 4 bases; junction bases not matched to a gene: 6. CDR3 nucleotide sequence: TGCGCCAGCAGCTTCCTAGCGGAGGGGTACAATGAGCAGTTCTTC. This sequence encodes CASSFLAEGYNEQFF.

This clone was counted between two and nine times. The chain joins TRBV28 to TRBJ1-4; 7 bases match TRBD1. The germline CDR1 and CDR2 sequences are MDHEN and SYDVKM. The CDR3 covers 13 residues. The J segment lost 3 bases and the V segment lost 9 bases, leaving 4 bases of the junction unmatched. The CDR3 DNA is TGTGCCAGTTCAGACAGGGCTAATGAAAAACTGTTTTTT. It specifies CASSDRANEKLFF.

This chain joins TRBV9 and TRBJ2-7, with D perhaps TRBD2 (7 bases). This CDR3 spans 15 amino acids. The germline V and J ends were trimmed by 0 bases and 5 bases, with 15 bases remaining between them. Germline lookup yields CDR1 SGDLS and CDR2 YYNGEE. This chain's CDR3 is CASSVGGGAINEQYF. The CDR3, as DNA: TGTGCCAGCAGCGTAGGAGGGGGGGCGATAAACGAGCAGTACTTC.

This clone came up a few times. This chain connects TRBV18 to TRBJ1-5; TRBD1 might be the D (6 bases). This CDR3 region has 15 residues. Trimming took off 6 bases at V and 1 base at J, with 13 bases between the two ends. The germline gives CDR1 KGHSH, CDR2 LQKENI. The CDR3 loop is CASSPPGGSNQPQHF. As DNA, the CDR3 is TGTGCCAGCTCCCCCCCGGGGGGCAGCAATCAGCCCCAGCATTTT.

This clone came up once. The chain employs TRBV3-1 (or the pseudogene TRBV3-2) and TRBJ2-5, with TRBD2 as a possible D gene (6 bases). This CDR3 has 13 residues. Germline V CDR1 and CDR2: LGHDT, YNNKEL (reference sequence). V lost 6 bases, J lost 2 bases, and 10 bases lay in between. The CDR3 here is CASRWGVQETQYF. CDR3 bases: TGTGCCAGCAGGTGGGGGGTACAAGAGACCCAGTACTTC.

The J gene is TRBJ2-5, the V gene TRBV19; D not resolved. This CDR3 is built from 11 residues. Germline CDR1 reads LNHDA; CDR2 reads SQIVND (reference sequence). V lost 7 bases and J 4 bases, leaving 7 bases between the germline ends. CDR3 amino acids: CASTAGETQYF. As DNA, the CDR3 is TGTGCCAGTACCGCCGGAGAGACCCAGTACTTC.

V gene TRBV30 combines with J gene TRBJ2-4, with D possibly matching TRBD2 (5 bases). This CDR3 contains 13 residues. From germline, CDR1 is GTSNPN and CDR2 SVGIG (reference sequence). V gave up 5 bases and J gave up 6 bases, with 14 bases separating them. The CDR3 sequence: CAWATRLGNIQYF. CDR3 bases: TGTGCCTGGGCAACTAGGTTGGGAAACATTCAGTACTTC.

The chain recombines TRBV4-3 with TRBJ1-3, with D maybe TRBD1 (6 bases). Trimming cost V 0 bases and J 4 bases, with 22 bases left between them. Germline loops: CDR1 LGHNA, CDR2 YSLEER. The CDR3 length is 19 residues. The CDR3 DNA reads TGCGCCAGCAGCCAAGATTTCCTATTACCAGGGGCGCTGGGAAACACCATATATTTT. This codes for CASSQDFLLPGALGNTIYF.